The T cell receptor (beta chain) described here comes from a study of Graves' ophthalmopathy and Graves' hyperthyroidism. On the study more broadly: Sampling took place at initial diagnosis, with peripheral blood obtained before any treatment.

RNA transcripts were the template, and TCR beta CDR3 regions were amplified from them. An initial RT-PCR round employing HTBI primers preceded a second-round multiplex PCR. TCRdb used MiXCR to reprocess the multiplex PCR reads, holding one entry per CDR3 protein. The table includes approximately 700,000 distinct CDR3 sequences, roughly two fifths detected once. At least ten counts were recorded for this clonotype. The antigen is not known. Study findings and constraints: Blood also contained most of the expanded thyroid clonotypes above 0.001 frequency.

Orbital computed tomography, together with clinical symptoms, serum thyroxine, TRAb and thyroid ultrasound, was used for diagnosis. This CDR3 region has 14 residues. The V end lost 6 bases, the J end lost 5 bases, and 13 bases lay between the germline ends. Per germline, CDR1 SEHNR and CDR2 FQNEAQ (reference sequence). This sequence originates from an adult man with Graves' ophthalmopathy. Sequencing was performed on peripheral blood. The chain links TRBV7-9 to TRBJ2-2; D possibly corresponds to TRBD1 (7 bases). The CDR3 DNA is TGTGCCAGCAGGGGACAGCGGGCGACCGGGGAGCTGTTTTTT. This codes for CASRGQRATGELFF.